The sequence of this T cell receptor (beta chain) was determined in a study of blood T cell repertoires in COVID-19. Overall study context: COVID-19 samples collected from the United States, Italy and Spain covered acute and convalescent phases. The analysed material was cDNA or gDNA that came from T cells, B-cell-depleted T cells, or PBMCs.

In its sample, this clone was seen once. In the study's own analysis: Amplified reference gene primers provided the basis for estimating nucleated cell counts. Only in-frame clones appear in the TCRdb table, and some are missing; sequencing was by immunoSEQ multiplex PCR. V, J and clone size were drawn from that table, and D and trimming were deduced from the DNA. The profile shows 70,000 to 95,000 clones, approximately 80% of them singletons. The origin of this receptor is a woman aged 70-85 years with active or convalescent COVID-19. The sequenced material came from peripheral blood.

The CDR3 protein is CASSFMFRQGQETQYF. In DNA, the CDR3 is TGTGCCAGCAGCTTCATGTTTCGGCAGGGACAAGAGACCCAGTACTTC. The chain uses TRBV7-2 and TRBJ2-5; D is perhaps TRBD1 (5 bases). With 3 bases removed from V and 2 bases from J, the gap between germline ends came to 16 bases. The length of the CDR3 is 16 residues. Germline assignment: CDR1 SGHTA and CDR2 FQGNSA.